This T cell receptor beta chain was identified during a study of post-analysis software for immune sequencing data. Study outcomes and limitations: Compared with controls, patients showed significantly lower normalized Chao1 diversity. Elevated frequency relative to controls characterized four or five TRBV segments in patients, TRBV5-6, TRBV5-1 and TRBV20-1 among them.

V gave up 1 base and J gave up 0 bases; unmatched junction bases: 4. The CDR3 has 16 amino acids. Looked up from germline, CDR1 is SGHDT and CDR2 is YYEEEE. Worth noting for this clonotype: The antigen is not known.

Unique molecular identifiers featured in each of the TCR beta cDNA libraries. TCRdb itself ran the PCR reads through MiXCR, one entry per CDR3 protein. The sample includes roughly 800,000 distinct CDR3 sequences, less than 35% of them seen just once. The chain carries TRBV5-6 and TRBJ1-5, with 7 bases lining up with TRBD1. Sample: blood. The clonotype was recovered from a girl under 18 with multiple sclerosis. CDR3 nucleotides: TGTGCCAGCAGCTTGAACAGGGGCATTAGCAATCAGCCCCAGCATTTT. Translated: CASSLNRGISNQPQHF.